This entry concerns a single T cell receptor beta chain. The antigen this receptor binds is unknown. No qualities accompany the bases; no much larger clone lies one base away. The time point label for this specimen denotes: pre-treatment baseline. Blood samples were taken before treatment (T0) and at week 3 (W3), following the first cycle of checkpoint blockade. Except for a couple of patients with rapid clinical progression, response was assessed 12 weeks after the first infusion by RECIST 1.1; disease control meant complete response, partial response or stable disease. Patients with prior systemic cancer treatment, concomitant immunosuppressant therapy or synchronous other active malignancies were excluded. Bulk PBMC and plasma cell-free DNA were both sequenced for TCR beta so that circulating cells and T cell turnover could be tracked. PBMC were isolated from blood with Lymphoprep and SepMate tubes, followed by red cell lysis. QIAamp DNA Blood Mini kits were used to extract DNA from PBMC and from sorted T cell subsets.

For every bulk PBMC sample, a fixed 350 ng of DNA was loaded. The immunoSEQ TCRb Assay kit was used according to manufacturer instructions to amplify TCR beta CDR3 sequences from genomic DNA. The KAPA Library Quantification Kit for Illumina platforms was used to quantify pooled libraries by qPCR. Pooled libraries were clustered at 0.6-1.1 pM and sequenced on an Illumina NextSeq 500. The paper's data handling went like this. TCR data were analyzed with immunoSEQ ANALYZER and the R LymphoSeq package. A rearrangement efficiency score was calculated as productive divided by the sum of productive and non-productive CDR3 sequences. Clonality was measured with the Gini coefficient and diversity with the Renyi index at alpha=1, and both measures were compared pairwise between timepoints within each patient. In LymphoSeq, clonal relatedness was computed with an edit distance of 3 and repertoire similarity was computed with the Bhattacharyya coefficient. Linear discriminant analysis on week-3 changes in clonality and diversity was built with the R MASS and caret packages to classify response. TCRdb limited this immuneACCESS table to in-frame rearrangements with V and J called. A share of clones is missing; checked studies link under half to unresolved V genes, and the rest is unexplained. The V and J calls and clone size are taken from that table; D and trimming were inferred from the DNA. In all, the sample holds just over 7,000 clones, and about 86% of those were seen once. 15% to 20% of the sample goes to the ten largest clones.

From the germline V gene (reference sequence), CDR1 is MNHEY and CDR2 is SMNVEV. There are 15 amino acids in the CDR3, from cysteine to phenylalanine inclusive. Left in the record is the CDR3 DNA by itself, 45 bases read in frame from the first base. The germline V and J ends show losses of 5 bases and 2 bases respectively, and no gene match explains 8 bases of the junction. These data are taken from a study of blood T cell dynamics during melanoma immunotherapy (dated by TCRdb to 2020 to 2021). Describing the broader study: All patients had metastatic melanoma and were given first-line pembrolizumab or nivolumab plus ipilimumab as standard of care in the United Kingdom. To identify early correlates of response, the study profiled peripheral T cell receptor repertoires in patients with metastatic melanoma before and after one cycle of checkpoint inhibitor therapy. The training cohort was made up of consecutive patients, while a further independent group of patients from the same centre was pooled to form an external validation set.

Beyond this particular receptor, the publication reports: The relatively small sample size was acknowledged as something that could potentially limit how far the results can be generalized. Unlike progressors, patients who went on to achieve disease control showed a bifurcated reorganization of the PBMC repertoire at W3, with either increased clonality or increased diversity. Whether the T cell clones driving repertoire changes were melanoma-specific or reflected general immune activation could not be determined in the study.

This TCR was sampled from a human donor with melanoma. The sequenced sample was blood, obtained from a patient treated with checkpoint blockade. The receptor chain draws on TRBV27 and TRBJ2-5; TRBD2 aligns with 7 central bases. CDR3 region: CASSPNSGWQETQYF. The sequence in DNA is TGTGCCAGCAGTCCCAATAGCGGGTGGCAAGAGACCCAGTACTTC.